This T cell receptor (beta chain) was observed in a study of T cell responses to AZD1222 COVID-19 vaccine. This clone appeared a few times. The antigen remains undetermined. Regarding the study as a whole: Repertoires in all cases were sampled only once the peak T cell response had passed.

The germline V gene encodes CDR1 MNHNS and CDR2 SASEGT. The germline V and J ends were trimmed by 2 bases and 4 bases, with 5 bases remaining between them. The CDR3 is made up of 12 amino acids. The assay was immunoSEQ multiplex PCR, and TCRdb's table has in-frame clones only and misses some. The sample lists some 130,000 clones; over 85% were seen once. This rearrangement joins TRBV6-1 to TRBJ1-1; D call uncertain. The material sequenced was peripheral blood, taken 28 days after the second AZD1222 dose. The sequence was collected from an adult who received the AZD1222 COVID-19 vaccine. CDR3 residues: CASSEPLTEAFF. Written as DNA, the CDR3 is TGTGCCAGCAGTGAACCCCTCACTGAAGCTTTCTTT.